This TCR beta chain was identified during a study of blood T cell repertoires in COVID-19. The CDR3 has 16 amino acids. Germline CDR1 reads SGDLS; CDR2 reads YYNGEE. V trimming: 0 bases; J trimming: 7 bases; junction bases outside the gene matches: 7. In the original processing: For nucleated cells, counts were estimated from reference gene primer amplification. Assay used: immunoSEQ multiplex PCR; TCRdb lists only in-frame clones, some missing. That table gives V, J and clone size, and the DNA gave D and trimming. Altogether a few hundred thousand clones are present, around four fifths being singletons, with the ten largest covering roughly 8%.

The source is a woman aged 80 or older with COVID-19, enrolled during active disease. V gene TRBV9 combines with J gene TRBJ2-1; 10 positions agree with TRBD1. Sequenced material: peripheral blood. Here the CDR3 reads CASSVAVDRGQNEQFF. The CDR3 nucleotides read TGTGCCAGCAGCGTAGCTGTTGACAGGGGGCAGAATGAGCAGTTCTTC. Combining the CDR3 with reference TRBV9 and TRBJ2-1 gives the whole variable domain DSGVTQTPKHLITATGQRVTLRCSPRSGDLSVYWYQQSLDQGLQFLIQYYNGEERAKGNILERFSAQQFPDLHSELNLSSLELGDSALYFCASSVAVDRGQNEQFFGPGTRLTVL.